This T cell receptor beta chain stems from a study of cytomegalovirus exposure and HLA in healthy donors. Although they were nominally healthy when sampled, donors likely had unrecorded immune exposures. Vbeta (60) and Jbeta (13) primers were used in the PCR. How the authors handled the data: Later work found 80 million to 85 million unique TCR beta chains, with about 10 million shared. TCRdb's table, derived via immunoSEQ multiplex PCR, lists solely in-frame clones and lacks some. D and trimming were read from the DNA, whereas the V and J calls and clone size are those reported in that table. Its table lists about 52,000 clones. This CDR3 has 14 amino acids. Trimming pared 6 bases from V and 5 bases from J, leaving 14 bases between.

Specimen: PBMCs. The TCR originated in an older woman in good health and CMV-seropositive. The V call is TRBV23-1, the J call TRBJ2-1; TRBD2 is a possible D gene (6 bases). TRBV23-1 is flagged as an ORF with uncertain function. CDR3 protein: CASRQTRADNEQFF. For the CDR3, the DNA is TGCGCCAGCAGGCAGACTAGGGCAGACAATGAGCAGTTCTTC.